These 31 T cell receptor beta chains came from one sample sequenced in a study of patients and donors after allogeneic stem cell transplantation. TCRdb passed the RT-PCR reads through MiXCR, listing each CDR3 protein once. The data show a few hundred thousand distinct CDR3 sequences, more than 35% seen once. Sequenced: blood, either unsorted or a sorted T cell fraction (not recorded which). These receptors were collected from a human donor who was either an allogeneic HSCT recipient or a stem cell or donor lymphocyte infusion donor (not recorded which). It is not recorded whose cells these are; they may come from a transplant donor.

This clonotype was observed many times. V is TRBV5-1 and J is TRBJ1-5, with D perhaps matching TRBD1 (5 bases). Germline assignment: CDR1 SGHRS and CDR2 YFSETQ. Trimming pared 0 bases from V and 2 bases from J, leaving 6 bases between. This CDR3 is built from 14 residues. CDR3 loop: CASSLEGGNQPQHF. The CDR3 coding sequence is TGCGCCAGCAGCTTGGAAGGGGGCAATCAGCCCCAGCATTTT.

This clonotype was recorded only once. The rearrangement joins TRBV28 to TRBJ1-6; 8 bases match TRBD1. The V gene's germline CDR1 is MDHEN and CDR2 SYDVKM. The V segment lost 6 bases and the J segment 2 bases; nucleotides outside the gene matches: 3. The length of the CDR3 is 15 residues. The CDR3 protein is CASREDRAYNSPLHF. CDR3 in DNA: TGTGCCAGCAGGGAGGACAGGGCCTATAATTCACCCCTCCACTTT. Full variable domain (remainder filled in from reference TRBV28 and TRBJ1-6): DVKVTQSSRYLVKRTGEKVFLECVQDMDHENMFWYRQDPGLGLRLIYFSYDVKMKEKGDIPEGYSVSREKKERFSLILESASTNQTSMYLCASREDRAYNSPLHFGNGTRLTVT.

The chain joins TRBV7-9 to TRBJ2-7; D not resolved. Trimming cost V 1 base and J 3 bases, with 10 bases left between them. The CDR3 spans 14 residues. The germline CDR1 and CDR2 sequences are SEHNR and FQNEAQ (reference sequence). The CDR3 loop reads CASSLGPGGYEQYF. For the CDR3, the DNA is TGTGCCAGCAGCTTAGGTCCGGGTGGCTACGAGCAGTACTTC.

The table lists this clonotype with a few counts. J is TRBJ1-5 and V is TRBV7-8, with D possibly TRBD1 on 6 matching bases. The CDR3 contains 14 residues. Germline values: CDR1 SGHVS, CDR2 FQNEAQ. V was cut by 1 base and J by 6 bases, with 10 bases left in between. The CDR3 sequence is CASSLVGAVQPQHF. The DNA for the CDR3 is TGTGCCAGCAGCTTAGTGGGGGCGGTTCAGCCCCAGCATTTT.

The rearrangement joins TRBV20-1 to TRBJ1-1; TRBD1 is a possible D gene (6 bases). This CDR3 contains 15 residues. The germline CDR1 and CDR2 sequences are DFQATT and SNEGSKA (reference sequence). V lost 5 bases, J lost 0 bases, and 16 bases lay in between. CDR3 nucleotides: TGCAGTGCTCCATCGGGACAAATTTTGAACACTGAAGCTTTCTTT. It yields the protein CSAPSGQILNTEAFF.

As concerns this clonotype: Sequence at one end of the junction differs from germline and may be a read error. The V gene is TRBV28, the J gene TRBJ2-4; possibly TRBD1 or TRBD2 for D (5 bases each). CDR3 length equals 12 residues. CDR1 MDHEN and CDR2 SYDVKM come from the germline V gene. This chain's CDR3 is CASSLDRGVPRF. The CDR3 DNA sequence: TGTGCCAGCAGTTTGGACCGGGGCGTGCCTCGTTTC.

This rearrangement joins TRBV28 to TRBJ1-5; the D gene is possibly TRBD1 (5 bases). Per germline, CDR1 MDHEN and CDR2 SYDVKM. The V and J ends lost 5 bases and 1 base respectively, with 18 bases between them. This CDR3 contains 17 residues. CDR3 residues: CASSPPRRGASNQPQHF. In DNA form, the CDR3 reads TGTGCCAGCAGTCCGCCGAGGAGAGGGGCGAGCAATCAGCCCCAGCATTTT.

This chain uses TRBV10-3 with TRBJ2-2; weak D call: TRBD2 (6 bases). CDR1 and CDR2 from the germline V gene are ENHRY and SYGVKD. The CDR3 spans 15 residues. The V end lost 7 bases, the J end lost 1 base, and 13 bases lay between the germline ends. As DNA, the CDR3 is TGTGCCATCACTCCCCGCGGGGTGAACACCGGGGAGCTGTTTTTT. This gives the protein CAITPRGVNTGELFF.

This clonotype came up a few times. The CDR3 sequence: CSASRTANQPQHF. The CDR3 nucleotides are TGCAGTGCTAGCCGGACCGCAAATCAGCCCCAGCATTTT. This rearrangement joins TRBV20-1 to TRBJ1-5; D uncertain. Germline CDR1 reads DFQATT; CDR2 reads SNEGSKA (reference sequence). Trimming took off 3 bases at V and 4 bases at J, with 10 bases between the two ends. The CDR3 is 13 amino acids.

CDR3 nucleotides: TGCGCCAGCAGCTTCCGCAGAACTAATGAAAAACTGTTTTTT. Protein sequence: CASSFRRTNEKLFF. The chain combines TRBV5-1 with TRBJ1-4; D unclear. There are 14 residues in the CDR3. Between the trimmed V and J ends, which lost 2 bases and 1 base, there was a span of 6 bases. Germline CDR1 and CDR2: SGHRS and YFSETQ.

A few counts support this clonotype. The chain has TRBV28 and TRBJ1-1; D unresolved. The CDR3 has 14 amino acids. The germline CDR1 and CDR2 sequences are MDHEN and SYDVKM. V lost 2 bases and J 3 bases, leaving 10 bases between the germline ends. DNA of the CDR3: TGTGCCAGCAGTTTAGGACCGGGGTACACTGAAGCTTTCTTT. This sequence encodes CASSLGPGYTEAFF.

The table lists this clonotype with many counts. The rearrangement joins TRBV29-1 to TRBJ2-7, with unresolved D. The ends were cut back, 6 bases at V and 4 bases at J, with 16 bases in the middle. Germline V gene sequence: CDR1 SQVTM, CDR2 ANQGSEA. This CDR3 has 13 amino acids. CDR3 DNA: TGCAGCGTCGGTCTCCTACATACGTACGAGCAGTACTTC. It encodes CSVGLLHTYEQYF.

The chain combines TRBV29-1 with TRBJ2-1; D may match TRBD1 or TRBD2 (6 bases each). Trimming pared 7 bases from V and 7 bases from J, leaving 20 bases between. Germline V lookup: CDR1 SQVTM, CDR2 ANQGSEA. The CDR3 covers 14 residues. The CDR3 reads CSARLRGALNEQFF. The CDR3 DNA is TGCAGCGCCCGTTTGAGGGGGGCGTTGAATGAGCAGTTCTTC.

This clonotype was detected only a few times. In DNA, the CDR3 is TGTGCCAGCAGTTTAATGTCTGGAGGGGGGACTGAAGCTTTCTTT. This codes for CASSLMSGGGTEAFF. The genes are TRBV12-3 or TRBV12-4 and TRBJ1-1, with D perhaps TRBD1 (6 bases). V lost 2 bases, J lost 5 bases, and 15 bases lay in between. The CDR3 consists of 15 residues.

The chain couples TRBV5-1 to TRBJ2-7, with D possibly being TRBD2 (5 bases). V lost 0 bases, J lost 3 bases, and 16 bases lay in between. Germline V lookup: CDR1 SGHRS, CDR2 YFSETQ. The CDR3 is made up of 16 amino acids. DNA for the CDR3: TGCGCCAGCAGCTTGGTAGGAGTGGCCCGGGGCTACGAGCAGTACTTC. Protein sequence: CASSLVGVARGYEQYF.

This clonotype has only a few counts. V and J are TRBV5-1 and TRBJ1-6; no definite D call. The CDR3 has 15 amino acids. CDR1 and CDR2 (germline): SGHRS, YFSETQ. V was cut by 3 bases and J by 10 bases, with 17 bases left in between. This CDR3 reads CASSSSDALGSPLHF. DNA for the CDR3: TGCGCCAGCAGCTCATCCGACGCTCTCGGCTCACCCCTCCACTTT. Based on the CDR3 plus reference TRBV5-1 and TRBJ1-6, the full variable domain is KAGVTQTPRYLIKTRGQQVTLSCSPISGHRSVSWYQQTPGQGLQFLFEYFSETQRNKGNFPGRFSGRQFSNSRSEMNVSTLELGDSALYLCASSSSDALGSPLHFGNGTRLTVT.

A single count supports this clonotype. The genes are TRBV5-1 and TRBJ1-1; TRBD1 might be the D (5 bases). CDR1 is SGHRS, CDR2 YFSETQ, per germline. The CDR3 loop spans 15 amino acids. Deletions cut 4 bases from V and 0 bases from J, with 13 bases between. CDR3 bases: TGCGCCAGCAGCGCAACGACAGCCTTGAACACTGAAGCTTTCTTT. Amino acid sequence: CASSATTALNTEAFF.

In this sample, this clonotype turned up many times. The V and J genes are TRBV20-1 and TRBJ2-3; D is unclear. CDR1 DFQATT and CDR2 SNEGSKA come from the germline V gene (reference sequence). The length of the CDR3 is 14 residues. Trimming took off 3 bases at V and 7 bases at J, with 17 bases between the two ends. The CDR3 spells CSASRSGRIHTQYF. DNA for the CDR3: TGCAGTGCTAGCCGCTCTGGTAGGATCCATACGCAGTATTTT.

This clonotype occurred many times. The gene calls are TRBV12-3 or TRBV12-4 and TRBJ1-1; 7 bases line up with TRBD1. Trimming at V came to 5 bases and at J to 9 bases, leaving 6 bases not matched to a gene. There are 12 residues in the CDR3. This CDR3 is CASSEIQGKAFF. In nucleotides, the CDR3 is TGTGCCAGCAGTGAGATACAGGGGAAAGCTTTCTTT.

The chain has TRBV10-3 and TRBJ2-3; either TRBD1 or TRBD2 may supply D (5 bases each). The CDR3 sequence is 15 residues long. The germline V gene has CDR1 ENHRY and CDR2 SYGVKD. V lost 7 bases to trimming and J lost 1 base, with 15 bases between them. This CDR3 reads CAITNLRDGTDTQYF. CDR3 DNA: TGTGCCATCACCAATCTACGGGACGGCACAGATACGCAGTATTTT.

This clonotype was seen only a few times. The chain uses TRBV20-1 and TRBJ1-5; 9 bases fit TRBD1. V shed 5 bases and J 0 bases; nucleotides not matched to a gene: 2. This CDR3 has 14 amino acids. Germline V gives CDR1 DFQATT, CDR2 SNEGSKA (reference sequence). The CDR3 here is CSAQTGGSNQPQHF. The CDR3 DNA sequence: TGCAGTGCTCAGACAGGGGGTAGCAATCAGCCCCAGCATTTT.

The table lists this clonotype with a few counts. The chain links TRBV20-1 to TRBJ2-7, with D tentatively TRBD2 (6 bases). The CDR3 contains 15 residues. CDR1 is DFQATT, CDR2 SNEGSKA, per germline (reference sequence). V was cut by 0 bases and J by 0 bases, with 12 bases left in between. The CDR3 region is CSARDGGVSSYEQYF. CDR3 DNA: TGCAGTGCTAGAGATGGAGGGGTTAGCTCCTACGAGCAGTACTTC.

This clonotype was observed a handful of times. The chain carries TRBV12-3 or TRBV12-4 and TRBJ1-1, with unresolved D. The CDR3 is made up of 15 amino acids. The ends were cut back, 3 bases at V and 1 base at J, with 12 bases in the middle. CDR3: CASSLFLGGNTEAFF. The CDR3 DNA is TGTGCCAGCAGTTTGTTTCTGGGAGGGAACACTGAAGCTTTCTTT.

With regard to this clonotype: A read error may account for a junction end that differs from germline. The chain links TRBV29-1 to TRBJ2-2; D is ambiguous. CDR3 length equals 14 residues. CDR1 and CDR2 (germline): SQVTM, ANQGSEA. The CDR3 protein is CSVEDETNTGELFF. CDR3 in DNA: TGCAGCGTCGAAGACGAGACGAACACCGGGGAGCTGTTTTTT.

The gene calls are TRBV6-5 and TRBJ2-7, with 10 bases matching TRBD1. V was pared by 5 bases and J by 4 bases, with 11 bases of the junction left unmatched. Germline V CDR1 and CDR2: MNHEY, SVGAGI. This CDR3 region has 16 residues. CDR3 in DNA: TGTGCCAGCAGTCACACCTCCGGGGACAGGGGTTACGAGCAGTACTTC. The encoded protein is CASSHTSGDRGYEQYF.

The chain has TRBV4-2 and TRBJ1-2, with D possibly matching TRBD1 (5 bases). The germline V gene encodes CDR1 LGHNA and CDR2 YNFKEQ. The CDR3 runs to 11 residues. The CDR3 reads CASKQGDGYTF. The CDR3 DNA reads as TGTGCTTCGAAACAAGGGGATGGCTACACCTTC.

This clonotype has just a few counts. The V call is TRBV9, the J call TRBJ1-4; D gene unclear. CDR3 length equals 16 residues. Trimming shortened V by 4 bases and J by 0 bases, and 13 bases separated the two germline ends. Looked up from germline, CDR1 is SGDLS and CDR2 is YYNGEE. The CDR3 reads CASSPHPWATNEKLFF. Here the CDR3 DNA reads TGTGCCAGCAGCCCCCATCCATGGGCAACTAATGAAAAACTGTTTTTT.

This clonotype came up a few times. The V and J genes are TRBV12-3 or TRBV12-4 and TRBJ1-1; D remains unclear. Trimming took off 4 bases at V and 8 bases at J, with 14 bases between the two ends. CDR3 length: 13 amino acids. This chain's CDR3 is CASSSPAPFEAFF. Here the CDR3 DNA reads TGTGCCAGCAGTTCGCCGGCCCCTTTCGAAGCTTTCTTT.

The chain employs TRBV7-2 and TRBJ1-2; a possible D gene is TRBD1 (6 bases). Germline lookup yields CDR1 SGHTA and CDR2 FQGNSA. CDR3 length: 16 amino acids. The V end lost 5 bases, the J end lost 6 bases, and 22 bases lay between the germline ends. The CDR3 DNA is TGTGCCAGCAGCCAATCCCCCAGGGGATGGAAGGATGGCTACACCTTC. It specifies CASSQSPRGWKDGYTF.

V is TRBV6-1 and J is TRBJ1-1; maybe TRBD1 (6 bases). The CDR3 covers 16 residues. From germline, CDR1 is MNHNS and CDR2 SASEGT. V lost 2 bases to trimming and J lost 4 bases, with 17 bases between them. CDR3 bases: TGTGCCAGCAGTGAATTAAGAGGGGGAGTGGGCACTGAAGCTTTCTTT. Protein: CASSELRGGVGTEAFF.

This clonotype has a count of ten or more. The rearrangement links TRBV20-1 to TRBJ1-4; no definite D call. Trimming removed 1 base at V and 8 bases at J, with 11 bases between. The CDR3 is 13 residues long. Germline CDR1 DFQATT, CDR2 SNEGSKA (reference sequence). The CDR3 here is CSARALLREKLFF. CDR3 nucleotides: TGCAGTGCTAGAGCACTGTTAAGAGAAAAACTGTTTTTT.